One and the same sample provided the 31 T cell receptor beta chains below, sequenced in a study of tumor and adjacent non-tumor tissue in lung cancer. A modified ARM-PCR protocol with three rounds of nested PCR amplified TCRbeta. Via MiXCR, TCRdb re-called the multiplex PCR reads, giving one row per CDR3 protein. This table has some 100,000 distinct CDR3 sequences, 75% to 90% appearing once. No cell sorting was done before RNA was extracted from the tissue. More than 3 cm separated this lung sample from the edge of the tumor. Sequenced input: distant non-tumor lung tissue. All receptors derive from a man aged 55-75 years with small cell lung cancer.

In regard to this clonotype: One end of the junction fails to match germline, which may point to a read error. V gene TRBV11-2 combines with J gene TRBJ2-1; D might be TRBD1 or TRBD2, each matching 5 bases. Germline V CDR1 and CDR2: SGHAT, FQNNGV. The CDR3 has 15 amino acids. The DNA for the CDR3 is TGTGCCAGTAGCTTAACAGGAGCAGACTACAATCAGCAGTTCTTC. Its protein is CASSLTGADYNQQFF.

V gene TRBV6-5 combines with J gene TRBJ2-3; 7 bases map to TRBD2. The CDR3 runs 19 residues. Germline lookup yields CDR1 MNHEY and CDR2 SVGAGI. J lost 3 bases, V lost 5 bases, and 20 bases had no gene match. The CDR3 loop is CASSAWVPTGTNRTDTQYF. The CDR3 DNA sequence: TGTGCCAGCAGTGCCTGGGTCCCAACTGGGACTAATAGGACAGATACGCAGTATTTT.

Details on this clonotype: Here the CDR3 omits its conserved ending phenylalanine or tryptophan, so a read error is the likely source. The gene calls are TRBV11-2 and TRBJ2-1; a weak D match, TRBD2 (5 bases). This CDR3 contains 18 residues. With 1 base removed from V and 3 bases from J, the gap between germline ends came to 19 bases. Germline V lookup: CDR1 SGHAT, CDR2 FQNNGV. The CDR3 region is CASSLGVARGYCYNEQFL. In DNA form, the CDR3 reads TGTGCCAGCAGCTTAGGAGTAGCGAGAGGCTACTGCTACAATGAGCAGTTCTTA.

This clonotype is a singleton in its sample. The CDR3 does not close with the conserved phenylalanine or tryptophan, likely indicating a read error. The CDR3 DNA reads TGTGCCATCAATAGCGGGTTGGTCATCGGGGAGCTGTTTTAT. Its translation: CAINSGLVIGELFY. The J gene is TRBJ2-2, the V gene TRBV10-3; 7 bases match TRBD2. The CDR3 loop spans 14 amino acids. J lost 7 bases, V lost 7 bases, and 9 bases had no gene match. Germline assignment: CDR1 ENHRY and CDR2 SYGVKD.

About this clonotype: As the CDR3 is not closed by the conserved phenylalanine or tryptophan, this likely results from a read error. The CDR3 loop reads CTSSLGRLVDTQYL. CDR3 DNA sequence: TGTACCAGCAGCTTGGGTCGATTGGTAGATACGCAGTATCTT. The chain uses TRBV5-6 and TRBJ2-3; unclear D gene. Germline V gene data show CDR1 as SGHDT and CDR2 as YYEEEE. The CDR3 is made up of 14 amino acids.

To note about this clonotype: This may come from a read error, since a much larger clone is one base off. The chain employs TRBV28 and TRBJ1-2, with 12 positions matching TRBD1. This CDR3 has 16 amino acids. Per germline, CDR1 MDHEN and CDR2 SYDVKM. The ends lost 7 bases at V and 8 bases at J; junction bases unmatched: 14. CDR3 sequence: CASTILRDRGRGGYTF. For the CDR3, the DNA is TGTGCCAGCACCATACTCCGGGACAGGGGGCGAGGAGGCTACACCTTC.

The CDR3 region is CAFREPGRGDEQYV. For the CDR3, the DNA is TGTGCCTTCCGGGAGCCCGGACGGGGAGACGAGCAGTACGTC. The chain uses TRBV10-3 and TRBJ2-7, with D maybe TRBD2 (6 bases). V shed 11 bases and J shed 5 bases, with 22 bases lying between them. The germline gives CDR1 ENHRY, CDR2 SYGVKD. The CDR3 is 14 amino acids.

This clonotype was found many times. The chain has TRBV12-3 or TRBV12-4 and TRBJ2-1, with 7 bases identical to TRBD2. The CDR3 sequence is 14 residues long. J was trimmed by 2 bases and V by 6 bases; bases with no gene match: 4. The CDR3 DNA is TGTGCCAGCAGGCACGGGGGGACCTACAATGAGCAGTTCTTC. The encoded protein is CASRHGGTYNEQFF.

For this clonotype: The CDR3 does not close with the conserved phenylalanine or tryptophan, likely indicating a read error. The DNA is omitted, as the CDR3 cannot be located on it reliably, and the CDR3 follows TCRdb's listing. The CDR3 is CASSLFTSPENERFS. The chain links TRBV4-1 to TRBJ2-1. Ends included, the CDR3 has 15 residues. Germline CDR1 is MGHRA and CDR2 is YSYEKL.

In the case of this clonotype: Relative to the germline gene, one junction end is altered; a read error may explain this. The DNA of the CDR3 is TGTGTCAGCAGTGGGGGGATCTCTTCTGGGGCCAAGGTCCTGACTTTC. It translates to CVSSGGISSGAKVLTF. The chain links TRBV6-1 to TRBJ2-6; possibly TRBD2 for D (6 bases). Germline V lookup: CDR1 MNHNS, CDR2 SASEGT. This CDR3 is built from 16 residues.

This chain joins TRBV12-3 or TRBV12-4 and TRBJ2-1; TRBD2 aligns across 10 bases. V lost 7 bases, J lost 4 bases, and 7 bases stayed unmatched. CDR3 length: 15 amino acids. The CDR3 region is CASTTTSGFYNEQFF. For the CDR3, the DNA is TGTGCCAGCACAACGACTAGCGGGTTTTACAATGAGCAGTTCTTC.

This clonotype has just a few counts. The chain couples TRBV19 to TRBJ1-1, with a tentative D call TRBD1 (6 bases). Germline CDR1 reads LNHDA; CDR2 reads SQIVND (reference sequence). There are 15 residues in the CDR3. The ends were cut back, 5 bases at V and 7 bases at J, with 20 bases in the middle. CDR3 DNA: TGTGCCAGTAGTCCCCTTACAGGGATGGTTGGTGAAGCTTTCTTT. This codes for CASSPLTGMVGEAFF.

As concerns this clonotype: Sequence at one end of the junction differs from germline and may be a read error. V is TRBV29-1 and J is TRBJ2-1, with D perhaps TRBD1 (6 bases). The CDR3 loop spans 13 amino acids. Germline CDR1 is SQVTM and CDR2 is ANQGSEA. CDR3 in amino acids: CSYKTGTYNEHFF. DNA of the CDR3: TGCAGCTACAAGACAGGTACCTACAATGAGCACTTCTTC.

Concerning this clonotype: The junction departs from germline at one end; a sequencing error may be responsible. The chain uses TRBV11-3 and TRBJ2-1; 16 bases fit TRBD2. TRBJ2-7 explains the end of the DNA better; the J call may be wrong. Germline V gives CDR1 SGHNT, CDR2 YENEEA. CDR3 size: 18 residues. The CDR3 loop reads CVSSLDGVGLAGGGKQYF. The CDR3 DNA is TGTGTCAGCAGCTTAGATGGGGTGGGACTAGCGGGAGGGGGTAAGCAGTACTTC.

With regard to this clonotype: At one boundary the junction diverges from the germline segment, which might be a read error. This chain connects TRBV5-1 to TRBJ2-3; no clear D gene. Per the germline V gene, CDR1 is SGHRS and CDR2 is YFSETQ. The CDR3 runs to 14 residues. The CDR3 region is CVSVRAGSTDTQYF. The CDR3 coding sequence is TGCGTCAGCGTCCGGGCTGGGAGCACAGATACGCAGTATTTT.

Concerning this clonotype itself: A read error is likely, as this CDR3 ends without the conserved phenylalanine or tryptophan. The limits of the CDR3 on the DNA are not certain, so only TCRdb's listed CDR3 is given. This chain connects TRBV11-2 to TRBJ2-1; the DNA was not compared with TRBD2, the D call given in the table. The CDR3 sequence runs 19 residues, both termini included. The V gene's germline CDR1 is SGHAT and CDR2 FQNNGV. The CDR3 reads CASSSGGGTSGSIYNEEFV.

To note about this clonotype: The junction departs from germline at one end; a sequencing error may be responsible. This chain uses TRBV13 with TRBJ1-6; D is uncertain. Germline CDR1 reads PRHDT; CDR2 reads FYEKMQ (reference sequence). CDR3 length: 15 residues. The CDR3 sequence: CASSTHRVNNSLLHF. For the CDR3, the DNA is TGTGCCAGCAGCACCCACAGAGTCAATAATTCACTCCTCCACTTT.

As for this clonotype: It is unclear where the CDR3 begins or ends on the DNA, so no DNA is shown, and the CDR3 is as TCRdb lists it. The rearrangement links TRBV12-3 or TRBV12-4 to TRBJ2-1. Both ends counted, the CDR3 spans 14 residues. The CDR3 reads CASSTSTSYNEQSF.

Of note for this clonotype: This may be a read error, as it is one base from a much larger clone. CDR3 bases: TGTGCCAGCAGTGAACCCGGACAGGCCACAGATACGCAGTATTTT. This translates into CASSEPGQATDTQYF. V gene TRBV25-1 combines with J gene TRBJ2-3; TRBD1 aligns across 7 bases. The CDR3 is 15 amino acids. Trimming cost V 2 bases and J 2 bases; bases outside gene matches: 4. Germline V CDR1 and CDR2: MGHDK, SYGVNS.

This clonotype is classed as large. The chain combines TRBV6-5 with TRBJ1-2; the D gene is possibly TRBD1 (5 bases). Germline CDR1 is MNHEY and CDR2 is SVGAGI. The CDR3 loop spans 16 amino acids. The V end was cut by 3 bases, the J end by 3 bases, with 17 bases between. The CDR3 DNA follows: TGTGCCAGCAGTTATTCAGTAGGGGTTGGGGACTATGGCTACACCTTC. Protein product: CASSYSVGVGDYGYTF.

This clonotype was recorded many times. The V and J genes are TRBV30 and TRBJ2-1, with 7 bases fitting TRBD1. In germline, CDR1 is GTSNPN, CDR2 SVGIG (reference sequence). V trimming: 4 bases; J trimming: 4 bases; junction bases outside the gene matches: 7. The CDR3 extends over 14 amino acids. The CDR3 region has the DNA TGTGCCTGGACACAGGGGCCCCCATACAATGAGCAGTTCTTC. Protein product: CAWTQGPPYNEQFF.

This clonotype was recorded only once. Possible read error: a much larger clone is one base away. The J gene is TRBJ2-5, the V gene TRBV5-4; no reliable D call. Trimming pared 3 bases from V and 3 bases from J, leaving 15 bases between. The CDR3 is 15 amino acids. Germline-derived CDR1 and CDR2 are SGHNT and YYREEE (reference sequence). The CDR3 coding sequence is TGTGCCAGCAGCTCGGAAGGGTTTCAGAAAGAGACCCAGTACTTC. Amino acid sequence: CASSSEGFQKETQYF.

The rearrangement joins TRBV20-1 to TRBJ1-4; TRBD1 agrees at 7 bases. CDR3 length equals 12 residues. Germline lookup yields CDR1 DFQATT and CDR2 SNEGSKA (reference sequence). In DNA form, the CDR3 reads TGCGATGCTAGAGGGACAGACGAAAAACTGTTTTTT. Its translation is CDARGTDEKLFF.

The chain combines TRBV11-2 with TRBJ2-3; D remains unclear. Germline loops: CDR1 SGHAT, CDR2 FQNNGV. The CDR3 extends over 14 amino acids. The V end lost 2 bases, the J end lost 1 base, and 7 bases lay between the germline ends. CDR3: CASSLWSRTDTQYF. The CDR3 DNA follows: TGTGCCAGCAGCTTATGGTCCCGCACAGATACGCAGTATTTT. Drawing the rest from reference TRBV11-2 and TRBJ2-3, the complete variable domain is EAGVAQSPRYKIIEKRQSVAFWCNPISGHATLYWYQQILGQGPKLLIQFQNNGVVDDSQLPKDRFSAERLKGVDSTLKIQPAKLEDSAVYLCASSLWSRTDTQYFGPGTRLTVL.

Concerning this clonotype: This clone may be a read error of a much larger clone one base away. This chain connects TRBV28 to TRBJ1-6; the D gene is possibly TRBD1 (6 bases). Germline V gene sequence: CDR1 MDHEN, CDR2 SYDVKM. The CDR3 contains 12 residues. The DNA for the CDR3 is TGTGCCAGCAGTCAGGGGAGGGCACCCTTCCACTTT. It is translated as CASSQGRAPFHF.

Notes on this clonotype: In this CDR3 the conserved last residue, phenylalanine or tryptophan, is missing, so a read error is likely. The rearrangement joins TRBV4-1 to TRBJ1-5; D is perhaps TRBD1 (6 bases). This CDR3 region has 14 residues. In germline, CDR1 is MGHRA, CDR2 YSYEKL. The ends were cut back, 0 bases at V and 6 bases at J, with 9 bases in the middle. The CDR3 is CASSQDRGGQPQHS. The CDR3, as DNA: TGCGCCAGCAGCCAAGATAGAGGGGGTCAGCCCCAGCATTCT.

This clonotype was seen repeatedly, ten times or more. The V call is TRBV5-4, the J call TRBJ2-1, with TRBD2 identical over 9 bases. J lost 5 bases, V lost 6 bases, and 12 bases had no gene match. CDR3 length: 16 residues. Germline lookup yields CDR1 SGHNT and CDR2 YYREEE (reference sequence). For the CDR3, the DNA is TGTGCCAGCAAACGAAGCGGGACTAGCCCAGACAATGAGCAGTTCTTC. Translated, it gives CASKRSGTSPDNEQFF.

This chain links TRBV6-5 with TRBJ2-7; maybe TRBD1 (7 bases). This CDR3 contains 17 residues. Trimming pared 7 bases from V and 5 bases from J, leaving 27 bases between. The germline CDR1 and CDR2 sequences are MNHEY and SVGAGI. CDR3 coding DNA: TGTGCCAGCAATCGCCATCGATCCTCGGGGGACAGTGACGAGCAGTACTTC. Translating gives CASNRHRSSGDSDEQYF.

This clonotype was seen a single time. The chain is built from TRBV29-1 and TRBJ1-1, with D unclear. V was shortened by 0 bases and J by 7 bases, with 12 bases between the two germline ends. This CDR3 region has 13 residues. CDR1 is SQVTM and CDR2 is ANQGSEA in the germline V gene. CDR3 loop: CSVEEHRRNEAFF. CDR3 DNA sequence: TGCAGCGTTGAAGAACACCGACGAAATGAAGCTTTCTTT.

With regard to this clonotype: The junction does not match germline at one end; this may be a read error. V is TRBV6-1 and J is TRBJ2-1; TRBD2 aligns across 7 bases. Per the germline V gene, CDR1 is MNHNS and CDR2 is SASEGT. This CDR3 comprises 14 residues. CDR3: CTSIFCGSRNEQFF. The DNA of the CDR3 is TGTACCAGCATCTTCTGCGGGAGTAGGAATGAGCAGTTCTTC.

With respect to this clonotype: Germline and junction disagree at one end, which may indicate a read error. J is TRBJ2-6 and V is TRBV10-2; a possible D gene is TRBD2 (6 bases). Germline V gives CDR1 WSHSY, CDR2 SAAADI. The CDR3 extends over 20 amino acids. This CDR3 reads CASSEPGISGTRSGANVLTF. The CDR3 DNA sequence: TGTGCCAGCAGTGAGCCGGGTATTAGCGGCACCCGCTCTGGGGCCAACGTCCTGACTTTC.